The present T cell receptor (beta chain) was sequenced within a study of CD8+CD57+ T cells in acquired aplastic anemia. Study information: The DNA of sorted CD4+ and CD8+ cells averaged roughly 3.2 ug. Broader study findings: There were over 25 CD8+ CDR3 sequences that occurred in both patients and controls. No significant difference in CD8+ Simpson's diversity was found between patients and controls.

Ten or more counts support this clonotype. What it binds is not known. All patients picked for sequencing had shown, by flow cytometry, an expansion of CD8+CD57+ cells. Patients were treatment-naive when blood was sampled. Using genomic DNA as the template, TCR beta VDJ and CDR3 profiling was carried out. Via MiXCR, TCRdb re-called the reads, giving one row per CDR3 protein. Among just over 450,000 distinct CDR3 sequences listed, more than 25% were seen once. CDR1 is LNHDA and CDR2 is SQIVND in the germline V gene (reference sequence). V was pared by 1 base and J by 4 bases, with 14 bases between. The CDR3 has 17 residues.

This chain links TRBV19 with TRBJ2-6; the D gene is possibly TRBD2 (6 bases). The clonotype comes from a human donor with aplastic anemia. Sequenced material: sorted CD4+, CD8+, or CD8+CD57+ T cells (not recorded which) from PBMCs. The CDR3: CASSIVEGATGANVLTF. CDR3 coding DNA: TGTGCCAGTAGTATAGTGGAGGGCGCAACAGGGGCCAACGTCCTGACTTTC.